Presented here are 10 T cell receptor beta chains from one specimen sequenced in a study of post-analysis software for immune sequencing data. Findings and limits, study-wide: Included in a set of roughly five TRBV segments more frequent in patients than controls were TRBV5-6, TRBV5-1 and TRBV20-1.

Every TCR beta cDNA library bore unique molecular identifiers. MiXCR, run by TCRdb on the PCR reads, gives a single entry per CDR3 protein. The sample carries roughly 540,000 distinct CDR3 sequences, under 40% recorded once. Their antigens remain unidentified. Specimen: blood. These receptors were taken from a girl aged 2-17 years with multiple sclerosis.

The rearrangement joins TRBV5-1 to TRBJ2-2; no reliable D call. CDR3 length: 12 residues. Germline V CDR1 and CDR2: SGHRS, YFSETQ. V was cut by 7 bases and J by 4 bases, with 8 bases left in between. Here the CDR3 reads CASGPGTGELFF. CDR3 coding DNA: TGCGCCAGCGGCCCCGGCACCGGGGAGCTGTTTTTT. Full variable domain (missing parts from reference TRBV5-1 and TRBJ2-2): KAGVTQTPRYLIKTRGQQVTLSCSPISGHRSVSWYQQTPGQGLQFLFEYFSETQRNKGNFPGRFSGRQFSNSRSEMNVSTLELGDSALYLCASGPGTGELFFGEGSRLTVL.

The genes are TRBV6-1 and TRBJ2-1, with 10 positions matching TRBD2. Germline V gives CDR1 MNHNS, CDR2 SASEGT. V shed 6 bases, J shed 1 base, and the junction held 6 bases outside the gene matches. The CDR3 is 16 residues long. DNA of the CDR3: TGTGCCAGCAGGGAGAGGGGACTAGCGTCCTACAATGAGCAGTTCTTC. Protein sequence: CASRERGLASYNEQFF.

This clonotype showed up just a few times. This CDR3 is CASSPPDRLYEQYF. The CDR3 coding sequence is TGTGCCAGCAGCCCGCCGGACAGACTTTACGAGCAGTACTTC. The chain uses TRBV7-9 and TRBJ2-7; tentative D call: TRBD1 (6 bases). The CDR3 spans 14 residues. Trimming took off 5 bases at V and 4 bases at J, with 15 bases between the two ends. CDR1 SEHNR and CDR2 FQNEAQ come from the germline V gene (reference sequence).

In this sample, this clonotype turned up a few times. This chain joins TRBV12-3 or TRBV12-4 and TRBJ1-4; D is unclear. The CDR3 consists of 13 residues. With 2 bases removed from V and 8 bases from J, the gap between germline ends came to 9 bases. The CDR3 DNA is TGTGCCAGCAGTTTAACGGGTAGGGAAAAACTGTTTTTT. Translation gives CASSLTGREKLFF.

This chain uses TRBV20-1 with TRBJ1-4; a possible D gene is TRBD1 (6 bases). Between the trimmed V and J ends, which lost 5 bases and 3 bases, there was a span of 10 bases. The germline gives CDR1 DFQATT, CDR2 SNEGSKA (reference sequence). This CDR3 is 13 amino acids long. Written as DNA, the CDR3 is TGCAGTGCTCGGACAGATTCTAATGAAAAACTGTTTTTT. Translating gives CSARTDSNEKLFF.

As to this clonotype: A single base separates this from a much larger clone, so it may be a read error. The rearrangement links TRBV10-1 to TRBJ2-5, with TRBD1 matching 8 bases. The last part of the DNA fits TRBJ2-7 better; the J call may be wrong. The CDR3 is made up of 13 amino acids. CDR1 WNHNN and CDR2 SYGVQD come from the germline V gene (reference sequence). DNA of the CDR3: TGCGCCAGCAGTGAGGACAGGGGTGGCGAGCAGTACTTC. Residues: CASSEDRGGEQYF.

This clonotype was counted only a few times. This chain connects TRBV10-3 to TRBJ2-1; 10 positions match TRBD1. The trim removed 7 bases at V and 6 bases at J, leaving 9 bases unmatched. The CDR3 extends over 15 amino acids. CDR1 is ENHRY and CDR2 is SYGVKD in the germline V gene. CDR3 sequence: CAINPGTGVGNEQFF. The CDR3 DNA sequence: TGTGCCATCAACCCCGGGACAGGGGTCGGCAATGAGCAGTTCTTC.

The chain links TRBV28 to TRBJ1-2; perhaps TRBD1 as D (6 bases). Germline V gives CDR1 MDHEN, CDR2 SYDVKM. The CDR3 contains 14 residues. The V and J ends lost 2 bases and 2 bases respectively, with 9 bases between them. In nucleotides, the CDR3 is TGTGCCAGCAGTTTAGGGACAATGAACTATGGCTACACCTTC. It translates to CASSLGTMNYGYTF.

This clonotype turned up a few times. The chain has TRBV7-3 and TRBJ2-1, with D maybe TRBD2 (6 bases). CDR3 length: 14 amino acids. The V gene lost 1 base and the J gene lost 10 bases, with 14 bases spanning the gap. The germline V gene has CDR1 SGHTA and CDR2 FQGTGA. The DNA of the CDR3 is TGTGCCAGCAGCTTAAGTGTGGAGGGCCGGGAGCAGTTCTTC. It specifies CASSLSVEGREQFF.

This rearrangement joins TRBV5-1 to TRBJ2-3; 9 bases are a match to TRBD2. CDR1 and CDR2 from the germline V gene are SGHRS and YFSETQ. Germline trimming cut 2 bases from V and 2 bases from J; bases unmatched to any gene: 3. This CDR3 contains 15 residues. DNA of the CDR3: TGCGCCAGCAGCTTCCTAGCGGGACACACAGATACGCAGTATTTT. The encoded protein is CASSFLAGHTDTQYF.